The T cell receptor beta chain described here comes from a study of T cell responses to AZD1222 COVID-19 vaccine. Broader study findings: Two AZD1222 doses significantly raised spike-specific TCR breadth and depth over controls.

Only in-frame clones appear in the TCRdb table, and some are missing; sequencing was by immunoSEQ multiplex PCR. This table holds about 170,000 clones, just under 90% found once. To note about this clone: Its target is not known.

The V gene's germline CDR1 is LGHDT and CDR2 YNNKEL (reference sequence). V shed 5 bases and J shed 10 bases, with 20 bases lying between them. The CDR3 is made up of 14 amino acids. The chain joins TRBV3-1 (or the pseudogene TRBV3-2) to TRBJ1-1; no firm D call. The TCR sequence derives from an adult who received the MenACWY meningococcal vaccine as a control. Here the sequenced sample was peripheral blood, taken 28 days after the second dose of the MenACWY control vaccine. CDR3 loop: CASSSPLAVSRAFF. The CDR3 DNA reads TGTGCCAGCAGCTCCCCATTGGCCGTTTCGCGAGCTTTCTTT.